These 13 T cell receptor beta chains originate from one sample sequenced in a study of cytomegalovirus exposure and HLA in healthy donors. Libraries were prepared by immunoSEQ multiplex PCR; TCRdb keeps only in-frame clonotypes and omits some of them. The data contain 260,000 or so clones, 88% of them singletons. The sample was PBMCs. The receptors come from a woman between 18 and 29 years old in good health and CMV-seronegative.

The chain is built from TRBV12-5 and TRBJ2-2; the match to TRBD2 covers 8 bases. Germline loops: CDR1 LGHNT, CDR2 FRNRAP. J lost 7 bases, V lost 5 bases, and 6 bases had no gene match. This CDR3 spans 14 amino acids. CDR3 sequence reads: CASGPPGGHGELFF. CDR3 DNA: TGTGCTAGTGGTCCCCCGGGAGGGCACGGGGAGCTGTTTTTT.

This chain joins TRBV5-5 and TRBJ1-2; no clear D gene. The CDR3 totals 19 residues. Germline CDR1 is SGHKS and CDR2 is YYEKEE (reference sequence). The V gene lost 1 base and the J gene lost 3 bases, with 25 bases spanning the gap. This chain's CDR3 is CASSLKVPQWARFHYGYTF. The DNA for the CDR3 is TGTGCCAGCAGCTTGAAGGTCCCCCAGTGGGCCAGATTCCACTATGGCTACACCTTC.

This rearrangement joins TRBV10-3 to TRBJ2-2; 11 nucleotides agree with TRBD2. The V and J ends lost 6 bases and 0 bases, in that order; junction bases with no gene match: 6. The CDR3 contains 17 residues. Germline V gene sequence: CDR1 ENHRY, CDR2 SYGVKD. The CDR3: CAIRDTSGRSNTGELFF. The CDR3 coding sequence is TGTGCCATCAGGGATACTAGCGGGAGATCGAACACCGGGGAGCTGTTTTTT.

This clone was recorded once. The rearrangement uses TRBV15 and TRBJ1-4; TRBD1 matches at 9 bases. Looked up from germline, CDR1 is LNHNV and CDR2 is YYDKDF (reference sequence). V gave up 0 bases and J gave up 9 bases; unmatched junction bases: 17. The length of the CDR3 is 19 residues. The CDR3 DNA reads TGTGCCACCAGCAGAGATTACCCCTCCACGGACAGGGGTTCTCAAAAACTGTTTTTT. Protein sequence: CATSRDYPSTDRGSQKLFF.

The V and J genes are TRBV19 and TRBJ1-5; 10 bases line up with TRBD1. Germline V gene sequence: CDR1 LNHDA, CDR2 SQIVND (reference sequence). V lost 4 bases and J lost 3; bases outside the gene matches: 12. The CDR3 is 18 residues long. CDR3 region: CASSRYPTGGADNQPQHF. The CDR3 DNA follows: TGTGCCAGTAGTAGATACCCGACAGGGGGCGCGGACAATCAGCCCCAGCATTTT. The complete variable domain, with remaining parts taken from reference TRBV19 and TRBJ1-5, reads DGGITQSPKYLFRKEGQNVTLSCEQNLNHDAMYWYRQDPGQGLRLIYYSQIVNDFQKGDIAEGYSVSREKKESFPLTVTSAQKNPTAFYLCASSRYPTGGADNQPQHFGDGTRLSIL.

Remarks on this clone: Other DNA sequences in the sample encode the same CDR3. The gene calls are TRBV7-8 and TRBJ2-5; possibly TRBD2 for D (5 bases). The CDR3 is 13 residues long. The germline CDR1 and CDR2 sequences are SGHVS and FQNEAQ. The germline V and J ends were trimmed by 3 bases and 2 bases, with 7 bases remaining between them. The CDR3 region has the DNA TGTGCCAGCAGCTTCCGGGGACAAGAGACCCAGTACTTC. Translated, it gives CASSFRGQETQYF.

This clone has more than one count but fewer than ten. This chain joins TRBV6-5 and TRBJ2-7; D is undetermined. V was pared by 6 bases and J by 7 bases, with 10 bases between. CDR1 is MNHEY and CDR2 is SVGAGI in the germline V gene. The CDR3 runs 11 residues. The CDR3 protein is CASSYQLEQYF. The CDR3, as DNA: TGTGCCAGCAGCTACCAACTGGAGCAGTACTTC.

The chain uses TRBV28 and TRBJ2-1, with a possible D match to TRBD1 (5 bases). Trimming stripped 7 bases from V and 5 bases from J, with 24 bases between. Germline V gene sequence: CDR1 MDHEN, CDR2 SYDVKM. This CDR3 has 17 amino acids. The CDR3 reads CASTSILRQKLDNEQFF. CDR3 nucleotide sequence: TGTGCCAGCACCTCGATTCTCAGACAGAAATTGGACAATGAGCAGTTCTTC. Variable domain in full (rest from reference TRBV28 and TRBJ2-1): DVKVTQSSRYLVKRTGEKVFLECVQDMDHENMFWYRQDPGLGLRLIYFSYDVKMKEKGDIPEGYSVSREKKERFSLILESASTNQTSMYLCASTSILRQKLDNEQFFGPGTRLTVL.

The V gene is TRBV6-5, the J gene TRBJ2-2; TRBD1 matches 7 bases. The V segment lost 6 bases and the J segment 4 bases; nucleotides outside the gene matches: 8. Per the germline V gene, CDR1 is MNHEY and CDR2 is SVGAGI. The CDR3 consists of 15 residues. The CDR3 loop is CASRTPGQSTGELFF. The CDR3 DNA sequence: TGTGCCAGCAGGACTCCGGGACAGAGCACCGGGGAGCTGTTTTTT.

This chain connects TRBV7-8 to TRBJ2-7; 9 positions match TRBD2. Trimming cost V 4 bases and J 3 bases; bases outside gene matches: 19. The CDR3 has 19 amino acids. In germline, CDR1 is SGHVS, CDR2 FQNEAQ. The CDR3 DNA follows: TGTGCCAGCAGCTCGCCGGGACTAGCAGGCTTTCCCGACGGCTACGAGCAGTACTTC. The encoded protein is CASSSPGLAGFPDGYEQYF.

This clone was detected only once. This chain connects TRBV11-2 to TRBJ1-1, with D maybe TRBD1 (6 bases). Trimming removed 2 bases from V and 0 bases from J, with 7 bases in between. Germline CDR1 reads SGHAT; CDR2 reads FQNNGV. CDR3 length: 14 residues. This chain's CDR3 is CASSLNRVNTEAFF. CDR3 DNA sequence: TGTGCCAGCAGCTTAAACAGGGTGAACACTGAAGCTTTCTTT.

A remark on this clone: One junction end disagrees with the germline gene, perhaps due to a read error. V is TRBV28 and J is TRBJ2-1; tentatively, D is TRBD2 (5 bases). The CDR3 consists of 16 residues. Germline V lookup: CDR1 MDHEN, CDR2 SYDVKM. CDR3 DNA: TGTGCCAGCAGTTTAGGCAGGACTCCGTCCTCCAATGAGCAGTTCTTC. It specifies CASSLGRTPSSNEQFF. Variable domain in full (rest from reference TRBV28 and TRBJ2-1): DVKVTQSSRYLVKRTGEKVFLECVQDMDHENMFWYRQDPGLGLRLIYFSYDVKMKEKGDIPEGYSVSREKKERFSLILESASTNQTSMYLCASSLGRTPSSNEQFFGPGTRLTVL.

The gene calls are TRBV5-4 and TRBJ2-1, with 13 bases identical to TRBD2. The CDR3 has 15 residues. V was clipped by 4 bases and J by 5 bases; unmatched bases: 3. Germline V lookup: CDR1 SGHNT, CDR2 YYREEE (reference sequence). The CDR3 loop reads CASSLGLAGNNEQFF. The CDR3 coding sequence is TGTGCCAGCAGCCTGGGACTAGCGGGGAACAATGAGCAGTTCTTC.